This T cell receptor (beta chain) was recorded in a study of identical twins. Whole-study results and caveats: Beta out-of-frame sequences showed weaker excess twin sharing. Those out-of-frame alpha sequences shared by twins showed an excess of low generation probability.

The authors used template switching to add a universal primer site and gave cDNA unique molecular identifiers. TCRdb fed the 5' RACE reads into MiXCR, producing one record per CDR3 protein. The table has just over 450,000 distinct CDR3 sequences, approximately 15% seen once. Germline CDR1 and CDR2: ENHRY and SYGVKD. Trimming cost V 3 bases and J 5 bases; bases outside gene matches: 2. CDR3 length: 13 residues. This clonotype was observed a few times. What it binds is unknown. This sample also belongs to another study, concerning yellow fever vaccine responses in identical twins. From that paper: Convergence reportedly seemed to mark part of the twins' vaccine T cell response, with personalization marking the rest.

The gene calls are TRBV10-3 and TRBJ1-2, with TRBD1 matching 8 bases. The source of this sequence is a woman under 30 in good health. The sequenced sample was CD4+ T cells sorted from blood. In DNA, the CDR3 is TGTGCCATCAGTGACACAGGGGGGTATGGCTACACCTTC. It specifies CAISDTGGYGYTF.